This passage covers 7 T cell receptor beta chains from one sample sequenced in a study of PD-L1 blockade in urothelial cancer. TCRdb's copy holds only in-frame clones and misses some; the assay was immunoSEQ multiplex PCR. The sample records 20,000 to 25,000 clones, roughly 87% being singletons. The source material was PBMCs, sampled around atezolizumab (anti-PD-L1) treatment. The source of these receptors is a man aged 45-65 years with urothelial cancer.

The CDR3 sequence: CASSSGQGTQETQYF. The CDR3 DNA reads as TGCGCCAGCAGCTCCGGACAGGGAACCCAAGAGACCCAGTACTTC. The V gene is TRBV5-1, the J gene TRBJ2-5; 8 bases are a match to TRBD1. Germline V gene sequence: CDR1 SGHRS, CDR2 YFSETQ. V lost 3 bases to trimming and J lost 1 base; unmatched junction nucleotides: 5. The CDR3 runs to 15 residues.

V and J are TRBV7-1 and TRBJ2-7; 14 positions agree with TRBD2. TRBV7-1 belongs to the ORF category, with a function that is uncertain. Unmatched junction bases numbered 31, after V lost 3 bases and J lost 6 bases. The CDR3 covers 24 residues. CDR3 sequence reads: CASSSTTLATGPSPGLAGALEQYF. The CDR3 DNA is TGTGCCAGCAGCTCGACAACCCTAGCGACAGGTCCCTCTCCGGGACTAGCGGGAGCTCTCGAGCAGTACTTC.

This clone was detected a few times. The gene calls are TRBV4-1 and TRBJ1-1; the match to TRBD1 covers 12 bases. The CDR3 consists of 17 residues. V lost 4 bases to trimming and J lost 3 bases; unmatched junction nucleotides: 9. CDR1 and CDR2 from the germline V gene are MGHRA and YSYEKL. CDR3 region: CASSLGTGGMMDTEAFF. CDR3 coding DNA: TGCGCCAGCAGCCTCGGGACAGGGGGCATGATGGACACTGAAGCTTTCTTT.

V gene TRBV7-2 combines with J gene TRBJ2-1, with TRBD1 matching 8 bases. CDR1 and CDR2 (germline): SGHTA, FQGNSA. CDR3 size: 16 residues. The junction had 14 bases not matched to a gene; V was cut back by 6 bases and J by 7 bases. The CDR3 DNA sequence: TGTGCCAGCAGACGAGAGGCAGGGGGCTTCAGGAATGAGCAGTTCTTC. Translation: CASRREAGGFRNEQFF.

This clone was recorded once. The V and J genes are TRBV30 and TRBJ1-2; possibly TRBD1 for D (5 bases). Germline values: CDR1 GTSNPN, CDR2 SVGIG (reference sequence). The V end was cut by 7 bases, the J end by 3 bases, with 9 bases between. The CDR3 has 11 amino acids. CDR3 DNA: TGTGCCTCCTCGACAGACTATGGCTACACCTTC. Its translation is CASSTDYGYTF.

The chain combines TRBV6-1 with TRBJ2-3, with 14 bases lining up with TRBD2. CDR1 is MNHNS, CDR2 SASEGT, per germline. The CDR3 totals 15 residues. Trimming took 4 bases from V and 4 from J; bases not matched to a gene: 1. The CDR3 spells CASSGLAGGPDTQYF. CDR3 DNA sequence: TGTGCCAGCAGTGGACTAGCGGGGGGGCCAGATACGCAGTATTTT.

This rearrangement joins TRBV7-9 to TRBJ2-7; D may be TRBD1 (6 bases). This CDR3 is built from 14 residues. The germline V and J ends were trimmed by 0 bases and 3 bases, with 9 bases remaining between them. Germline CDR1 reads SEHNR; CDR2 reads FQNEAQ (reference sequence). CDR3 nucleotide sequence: TGTGCCAGCAGCTTAGCTACAGGGTACTACGAGCAGTACTTC. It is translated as CASSLATGYYEQYF.